The clone carrying this T cell receptor beta chain appeared once. This specimen comes from a study of blood T cell repertoires in COVID-19. For the study at large: Acute and convalescent COVID-19 samples came from the United States, Italy and Spain. T cells, B-cell-depleted T cells, or PBMCs provided the cDNA or gDNA that served as material.

Recruited during active infection, patients (from Seattle) were subsequently followed longitudinally. In the authors' workflow: Quantification of nucleated cells was approximated via reference gene primer amplification. The table came from immunoSEQ multiplex PCR; TCRdb's copy has only in-frame clones and leaves some out. The D gene and trimming were derived from the DNA, and the V and J assignments and clone size from that table. The profile shows about 230,000 clones, around 84% of them singletons. The CDR3 has 15 amino acids. The J gene is TRBJ2-7, the V gene TRBV21-1; the table's D call, TRBD2, has no DNA check behind it. TRBV21-1 is described as a pseudogene. The sequence was collected from a man aged 50 to 59 with COVID-19, enrolled during active disease. What was sequenced was peripheral blood. Written as DNA, the CDR3 is TGTGCCAGCAGCCCCTCTGCCCAGCGGGATTGCGAGCAGTACTTC. It encodes CASSPSAQRDCEQYF.